This note documents a single T cell receptor (beta chain) sequence. Repertoires were generated with immunoSEQ multiplex PCR, while TCRdb's copy carries only in-frame clones and drops some. The sample has under 140,000 clones, approximately 90% seen once. These data are taken from a study of control samples from healthy donors and cancer patients. The V gene end was trimmed by 0 bases and the J gene end by 6 bases; junction bases not matched to a gene: 8. The germline V gene has CDR1 KGHSH and CDR2 LQKENI. The CDR3 is made up of 15 amino acids. This TCR derives from a woman aged 55 to 70 with lung cancer. The chain joins TRBV18 to TRBJ2-7; 7 positions agree with TRBD2. The material sequenced was PBMCs. CDR3 in amino acids: CASSPPGGLGSEQYF. The CDR3 nucleotides are TGTGCCAGCTCACCACCGGGTGGACTAGGGAGCGAGCAGTACTTC.